A single sample is the source of the 13 T cell receptor beta chains below, sequenced in a study of shared clonotypes between healthy human individuals. Sequencing was performed with immunoSEQ multiplex PCR; in TCRdb, only in-frame clones are kept and a portion is missing. Of about 1 million clones in the sample, about 70% were seen once. Sample: memory CD4+ T cells sorted from blood. The sample's subset: CD45RA-negative fraction. The receptors derive from a man younger than 35 in good health.

This clone was found once. The V and J genes are TRBV30 and TRBJ2-3; no firm D call. With 2 bases removed from V and 2 bases from J, the gap between germline ends came to 2 bases. CDR1 is GTSNPN, CDR2 SVGIG, per germline (reference sequence). This CDR3 has 11 amino acids. The CDR3 here is CAWSPTDTQYF. In nucleotides, the CDR3 is TGTGCCTGGAGTCCCACAGATACGCAGTATTTT.

The rearrangement joins TRBV20-1 to TRBJ2-5; tentatively, D is TRBD2 (6 bases). The closer fit of TRBJ2-7 to the DNA end suggests the J call may be wrong. The CDR3 contains 11 residues. Germline V gives CDR1 DFQATT, CDR2 SNEGSKA (reference sequence). The CDR3 here is CSAQDYPEQYF. CDR3 sequence (DNA): TGCAGTGCGCAGGACTATCCCGAGCAGTACTTC.

The V gene is TRBV29-1, the J gene TRBJ2-3; D remains unclear. Trimming stripped 6 bases from V and 2 bases from J, with 9 bases between. The CDR3 loop spans 12 amino acids. CDR1 is SQVTM and CDR2 is ANQGSEA in the germline V gene. The CDR3 protein is CSVGASTDTQYF. The CDR3 DNA sequence: TGCAGCGTCGGAGCTTCCACAGATACGCAGTATTTT.

The CDR3 DNA follows: TGTGCCAGTAGTAGACAGGGATACCCTTCTCCTGTACTCCCGAAACTTTACGAGCAGTACTTC. Translation gives CASSRQGYPSPVLPKLYEQYF. V and J are TRBV19 and TRBJ2-7, with 7 bases fitting TRBD1. The germline CDR1 and CDR2 sequences are LNHDA and SQIVND (reference sequence). This CDR3 comprises 21 residues. V lost 4 bases, J lost 4 bases, and 28 bases stayed unmatched.

The genes are TRBV13 and TRBJ2-2; unclear D gene. Trimming removed 6 bases at V and 5 bases at J, with 7 bases between. Germline values: CDR1 PRHDT, CDR2 FYEKMQ (reference sequence). The CDR3 spans 12 residues. CDR3 in amino acids: CASSSYTGELFF. In DNA form, the CDR3 reads TGTGCCAGCAGTTCGTATACCGGGGAGCTGTTTTTT. Full variable domain (rest looked up from reference TRBV13 and TRBJ2-2): AAGVIQSPRHLIKEKRETATLKCYPIPRHDTVYWYQQGPGQDPQFLISFYEKMQSDKGSIPDRFSAQQFSDYHSELNMSSLELGDSALYFCASSSYTGELFFGEGSRLTVL.

The chain combines TRBV5-1 with TRBJ2-5, with D perhaps matching TRBD1 (6 bases). In germline, CDR1 is SGHRS, CDR2 YFSETQ. With 1 base removed from V and 4 bases from J, the gap between germline ends came to 8 bases. The length of the CDR3 is 13 residues. The CDR3 DNA sequence: TGCGCCAGCAGCTTGTCCAGGGGAGAGACCCAGTACTTC. Its translation: CASSLSRGETQYF.

Regarding this clone: Different DNA sequences within this sample yield the same CDR3. V usage is TRBV6-1 and J usage is TRBJ1-5; weak D call: TRBD1 (6 bases). In germline, CDR1 is MNHNS, CDR2 SASEGT. This CDR3 region has 15 residues. The V end was cut by 6 bases, the J end by 0 bases, with 12 bases between. CDR3: CASSATGTSNQPQHF. CDR3 sequence (DNA): TGTGCCAGCAGCGCCACAGGGACTAGCAATCAGCCCCAGCATTTT.

This clone was detected only once. The J gene is TRBJ2-4, the V gene TRBV5-4; 9 bases align to TRBD2. The V gene's germline CDR1 is SGHNT and CDR2 YYREEE (reference sequence). V shed 0 bases, J shed 10 bases, and the junction held 5 bases outside the gene matches. The CDR3 consists of 14 residues. CDR3 loop: CASSLGLAVDIQYF. As DNA, the CDR3 is TGTGCCAGCAGCTTGGGACTAGCGGTCGATATTCAGTACTTC.

The J gene is TRBJ1-1, the V gene TRBV9, with D uncertain. The CDR3 runs 14 residues. Germline V gene lookup returns CDR1 SGDLS and CDR2 YYNGEE. Trimming removed 2 bases at V and 5 bases at J, with 13 bases between. The CDR3 DNA is TGTGCCAGCAGCGTTGATATTAGAAGGACTGAAGCTTTCTTT. Protein product: CASSVDIRRTEAFF.

This clone was seen more than once but under ten times. V usage is TRBV4-2 and J usage is TRBJ2-3; D possibly corresponds to TRBD2 (6 bases). Germline-derived CDR1 and CDR2 are LGHNA and YNFKEQ. The length of the CDR3 is 17 residues. Trimming pared 5 bases from V and 0 bases from J, leaving 18 bases between. CDR3 DNA sequence: TGTGCCAGCAGCATCAACCCGGGACTCGCTAGCACAGATACGCAGTATTTT. Residues: CASSINPGLASTDTQYF.

This chain connects TRBV7-2 to TRBJ2-1; tentative D call: TRBD2 (5 bases). The CDR3 length is 13 residues. The V end lost 5 bases, the J end lost 6 bases, and 11 bases lay between the germline ends. The V gene's germline CDR1 is SGHTA and CDR2 FQGNSA. The CDR3, as DNA: TGTGCCAGCAGCCGGACTTTTCCCAATGAGCAGTTCTTC. It is translated as CASSRTFPNEQFF.

The rearrangement joins TRBV19 to TRBJ2-3, with TRBD1 as a possible D gene (6 bases). Germline V gives CDR1 LNHDA, CDR2 SQIVND (reference sequence). The CDR3 covers 14 residues. The germline V and J ends were trimmed by 5 bases and 5 bases, with 14 bases remaining between them. CDR3 nucleotides: TGTGCCAGTAGTCTGAGGGACAAAGGAGATACGCAGTATTTT. Protein sequence: CASSLRDKGDTQYF.

The rearrangement uses TRBV2 and TRBJ1-2, with D possibly matching TRBD1 (5 bases). The germline V gene has CDR1 SNHLY and CDR2 FYNNEI. V lost 6 bases and J lost 4, with 15 bases in between. The CDR3 spans 14 residues. The CDR3 sequence: CASSLTDSSYGYTF. In nucleotides, the CDR3 is TGTGCCAGCAGCCTAACCGACAGTAGCTATGGCTACACCTTC.